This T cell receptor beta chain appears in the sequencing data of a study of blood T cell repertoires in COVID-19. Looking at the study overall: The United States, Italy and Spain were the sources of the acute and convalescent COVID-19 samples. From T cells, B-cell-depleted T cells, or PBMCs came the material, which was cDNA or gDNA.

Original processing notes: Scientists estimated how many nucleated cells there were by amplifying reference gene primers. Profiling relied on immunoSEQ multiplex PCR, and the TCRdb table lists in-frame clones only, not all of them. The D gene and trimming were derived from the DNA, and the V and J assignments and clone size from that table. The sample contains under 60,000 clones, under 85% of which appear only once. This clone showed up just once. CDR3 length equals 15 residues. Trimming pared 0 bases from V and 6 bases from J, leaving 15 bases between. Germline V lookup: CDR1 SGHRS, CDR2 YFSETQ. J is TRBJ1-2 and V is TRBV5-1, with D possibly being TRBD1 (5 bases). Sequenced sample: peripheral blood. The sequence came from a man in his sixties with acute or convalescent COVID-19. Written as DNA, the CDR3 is TGCGCCAGCAGCTTGGCCTCTCAGGGAGGGAATGGCTACACCTTC. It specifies CASSLASQGGNGYTF.